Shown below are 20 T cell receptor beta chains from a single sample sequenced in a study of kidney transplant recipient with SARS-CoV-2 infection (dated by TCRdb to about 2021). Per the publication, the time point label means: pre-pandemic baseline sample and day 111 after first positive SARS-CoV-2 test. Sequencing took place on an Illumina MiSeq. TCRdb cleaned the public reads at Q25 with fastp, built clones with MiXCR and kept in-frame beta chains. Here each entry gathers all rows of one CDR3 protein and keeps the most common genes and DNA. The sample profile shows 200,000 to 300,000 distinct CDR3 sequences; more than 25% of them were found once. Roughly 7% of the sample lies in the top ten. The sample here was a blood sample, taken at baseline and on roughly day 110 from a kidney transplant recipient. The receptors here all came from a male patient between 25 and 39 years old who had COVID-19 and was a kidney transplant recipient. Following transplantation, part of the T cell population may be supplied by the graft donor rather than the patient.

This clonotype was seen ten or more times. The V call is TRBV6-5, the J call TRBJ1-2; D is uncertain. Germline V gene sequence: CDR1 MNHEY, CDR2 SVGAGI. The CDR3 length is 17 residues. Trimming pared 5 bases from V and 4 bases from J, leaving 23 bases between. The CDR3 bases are TGTGCCAGCAGTATTAAGTTCTCTATGCGAAAGACCTATGGCTACACCTTC. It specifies CASSIKFSMRKTYGYTF.

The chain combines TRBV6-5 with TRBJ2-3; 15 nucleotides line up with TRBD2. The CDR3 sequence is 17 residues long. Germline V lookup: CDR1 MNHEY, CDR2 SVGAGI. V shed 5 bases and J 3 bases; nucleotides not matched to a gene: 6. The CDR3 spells CASSVRTSGRGTDTQYF. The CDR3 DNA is TGTGCCAGCAGTGTTCGGACTAGCGGGAGGGGAACAGATACGCAGTATTTT.

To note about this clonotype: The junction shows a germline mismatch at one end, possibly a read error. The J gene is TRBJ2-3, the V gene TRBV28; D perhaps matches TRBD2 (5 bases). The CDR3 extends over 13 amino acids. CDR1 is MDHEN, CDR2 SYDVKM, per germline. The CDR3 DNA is TGTGCCACCCTGAAGGCTAGCACCGATACGCAGTATTTT. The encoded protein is CATLKASTDTQYF.

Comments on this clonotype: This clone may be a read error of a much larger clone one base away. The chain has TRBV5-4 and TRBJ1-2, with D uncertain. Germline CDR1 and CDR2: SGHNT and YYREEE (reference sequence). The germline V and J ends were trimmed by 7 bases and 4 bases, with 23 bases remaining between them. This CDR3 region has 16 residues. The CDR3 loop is CASFEFVPGKTYGYTF. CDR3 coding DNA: TGTGCCAGCTTCGAGTTCGTACCAGGAAAGACCTATGGCTACACCTTC.

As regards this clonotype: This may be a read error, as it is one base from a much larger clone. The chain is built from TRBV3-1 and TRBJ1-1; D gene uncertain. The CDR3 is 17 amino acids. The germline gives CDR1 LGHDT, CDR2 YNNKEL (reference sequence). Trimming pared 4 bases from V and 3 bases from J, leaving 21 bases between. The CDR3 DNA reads TGTGCCAGCAGCCTGCTTGCTCCCATTTCAATTCACACTGAAGCTTTCTTT. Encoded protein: CASSLLAPISIHTEAFF.

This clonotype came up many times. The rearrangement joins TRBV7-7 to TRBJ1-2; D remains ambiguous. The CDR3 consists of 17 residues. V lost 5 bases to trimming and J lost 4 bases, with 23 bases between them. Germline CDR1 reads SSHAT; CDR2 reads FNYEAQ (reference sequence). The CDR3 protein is CASSAAVKCRKTYGYTF. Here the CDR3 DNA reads TGTGCCAGCAGCGCTGCTGTTAAGTGCCGAAAGACCTATGGCTACACCTTC.

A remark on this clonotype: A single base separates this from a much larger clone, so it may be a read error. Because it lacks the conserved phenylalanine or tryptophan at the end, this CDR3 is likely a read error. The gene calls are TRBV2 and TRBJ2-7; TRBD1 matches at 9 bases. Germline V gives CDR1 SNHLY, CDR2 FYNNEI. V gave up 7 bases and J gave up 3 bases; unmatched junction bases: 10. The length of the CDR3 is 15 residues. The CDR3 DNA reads TGTGCCAGCATCAGGACAGGGGATATCGGCTACGAGCAGTACTCC. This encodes CASIRTGDIGYEQYS.

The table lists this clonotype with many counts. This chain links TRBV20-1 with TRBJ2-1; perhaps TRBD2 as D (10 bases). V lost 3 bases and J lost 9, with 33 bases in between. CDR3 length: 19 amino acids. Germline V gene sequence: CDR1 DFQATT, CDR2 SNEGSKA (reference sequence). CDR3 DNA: TGCAGTGCTAGCCGGGACAGGGATTACCGGACTAGCGGCCTGACTGAGCAGTTCTTC. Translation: CSASRDRDYRTSGLTEQFF.

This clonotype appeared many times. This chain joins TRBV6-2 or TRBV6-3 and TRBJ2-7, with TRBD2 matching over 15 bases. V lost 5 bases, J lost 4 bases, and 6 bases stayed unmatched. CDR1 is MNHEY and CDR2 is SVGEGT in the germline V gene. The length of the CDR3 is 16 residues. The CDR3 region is CASSTGTSGRWYEQYF. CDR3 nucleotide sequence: TGTGCCAGCAGTACCGGGACTAGCGGGAGGTGGTACGAGCAGTACTTC.

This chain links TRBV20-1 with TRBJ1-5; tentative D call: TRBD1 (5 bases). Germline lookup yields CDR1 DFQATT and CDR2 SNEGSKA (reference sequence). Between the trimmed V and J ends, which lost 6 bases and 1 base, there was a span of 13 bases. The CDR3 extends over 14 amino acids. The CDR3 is CSAAGFNSNQPQHF. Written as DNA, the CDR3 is TGCAGTGCGGCAGGGTTTAACAGCAATCAGCCCCAGCATTTT.

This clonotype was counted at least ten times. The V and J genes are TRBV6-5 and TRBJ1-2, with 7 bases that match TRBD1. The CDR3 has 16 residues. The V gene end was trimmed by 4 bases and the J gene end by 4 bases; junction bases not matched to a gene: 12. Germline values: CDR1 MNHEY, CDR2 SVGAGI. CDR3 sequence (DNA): TGTGCCAGCAGTTCACAGACAGGGCGAGGCTCCTATGGCTACACCTTC. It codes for CASSSQTGRGSYGYTF.

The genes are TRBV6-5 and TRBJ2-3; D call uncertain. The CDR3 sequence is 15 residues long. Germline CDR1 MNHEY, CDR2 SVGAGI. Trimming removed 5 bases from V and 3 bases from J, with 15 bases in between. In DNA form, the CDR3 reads TGTGCCAGCAGTGATCGAGAAACAGCGACAGATACGCAGTATTTT. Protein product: CASSDRETATDTQYF.

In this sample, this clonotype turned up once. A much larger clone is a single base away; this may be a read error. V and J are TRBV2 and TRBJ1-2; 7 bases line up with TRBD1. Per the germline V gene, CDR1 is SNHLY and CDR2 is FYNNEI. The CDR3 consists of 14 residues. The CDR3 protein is CAGLQDRINCGYTF. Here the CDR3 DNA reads TGTGCCGGATTACAGGACAGGATTAACTGTGGCTACACCTTC.

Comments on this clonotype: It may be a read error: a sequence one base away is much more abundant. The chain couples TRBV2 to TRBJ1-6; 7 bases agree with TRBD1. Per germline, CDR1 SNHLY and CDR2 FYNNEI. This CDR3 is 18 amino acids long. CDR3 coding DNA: TGTGCCAGCAGTGGGAACCGACAGGGAAAGCTCTATAATTCACCCCTCCGCTTT. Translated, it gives CASSGNRQGKLYNSPLRF.

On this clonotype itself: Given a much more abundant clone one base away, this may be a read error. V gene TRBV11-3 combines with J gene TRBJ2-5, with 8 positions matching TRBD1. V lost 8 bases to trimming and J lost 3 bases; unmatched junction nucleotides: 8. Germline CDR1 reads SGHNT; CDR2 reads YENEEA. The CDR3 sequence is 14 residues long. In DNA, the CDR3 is TGTGCCAGCGGCCCTTGGACAGGGAAAGAGACCCAGTACTTC. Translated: CASGPWTGKETQYF.

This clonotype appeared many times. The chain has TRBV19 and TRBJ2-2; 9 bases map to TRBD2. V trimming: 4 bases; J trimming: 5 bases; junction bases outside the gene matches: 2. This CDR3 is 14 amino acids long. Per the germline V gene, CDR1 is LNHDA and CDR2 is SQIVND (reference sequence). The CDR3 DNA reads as TGTGCCAGTAGTACCACTAGCGGGACCGGGGAGCTGTTTTTT. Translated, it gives CASSTTSGTGELFF.

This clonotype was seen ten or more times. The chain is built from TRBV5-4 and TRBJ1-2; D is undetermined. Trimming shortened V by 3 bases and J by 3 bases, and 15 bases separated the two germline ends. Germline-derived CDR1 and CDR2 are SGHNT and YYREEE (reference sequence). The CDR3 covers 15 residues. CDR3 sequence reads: CASSSGGGFHYGYTF. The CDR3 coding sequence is TGTGCCAGCAGCTCGGGCGGTGGTTTCCACTATGGCTACACCTTC.

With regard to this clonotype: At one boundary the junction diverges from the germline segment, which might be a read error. CDR3 region: CSAREVVRTYYNEQSF. The DNA for the CDR3 is TGCAGTGCTAGAGAAGTGGTAAGGACGTATTACAATGAGCAGTCCTTC. The chain has TRBV20-1 and TRBJ2-1; D remains unclear. Germline V gene data show CDR1 as DFQATT and CDR2 as SNEGSKA (reference sequence). This CDR3 spans 16 amino acids.

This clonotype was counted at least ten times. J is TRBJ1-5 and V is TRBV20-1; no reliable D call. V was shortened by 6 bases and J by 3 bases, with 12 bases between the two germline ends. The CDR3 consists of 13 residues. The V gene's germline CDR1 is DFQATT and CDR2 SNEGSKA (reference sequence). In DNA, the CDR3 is TGCAGTGCCCCCCTTGGGGTCAATCAGCCCCAGCATTTT. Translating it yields CSAPLGVNQPQHF.

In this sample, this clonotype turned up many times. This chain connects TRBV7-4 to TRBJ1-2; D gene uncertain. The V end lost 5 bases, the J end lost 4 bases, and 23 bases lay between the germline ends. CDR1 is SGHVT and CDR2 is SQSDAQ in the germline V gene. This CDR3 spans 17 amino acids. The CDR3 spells CASSRGNSARKTYGYTF. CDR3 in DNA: TGTGCCAGCAGCAGAGGGAATTCAGCTCGAAAGACCTATGGCTACACCTTC.